A single sample gave rise to the 4 T cell receptor beta chains below, sequenced in a study of T cell repertoires in cytomegalovirus infection. Each CDR3 protein is one row after TCRdb ran MiXCR on the reads. The sample consists of hundreds of thousands of distinct CDR3 sequences, around 11% of them appearing once. Specimen: PBMCs. The source is a human donor in good health (CMV status not recorded). Some clones in this sample may be carry-over from other donors' samples.

This clonotype was counted at least ten times. CDR3: CASSQGQGRSQPQHF. The CDR3 coding sequence is TGTGCCAGCAGTCAGGGACAGGGTCGAAGTCAGCCCCAGCATTTT. The rearrangement joins TRBV12-3 or TRBV12-4 to TRBJ1-5; 9 positions match TRBD1. Trimming took 5 bases from V and 6 from J; bases not matched to a gene: 8. This CDR3 comprises 15 residues.

This clonotype has at least ten counts. The chain uses TRBV7-2 and TRBJ1-3; perhaps TRBD1 as D (6 bases). Germline lookup yields CDR1 SGHTA and CDR2 FQGNSA. The CDR3 is 14 amino acids. With 9 bases removed from V and 4 bases from J, the gap between germline ends came to 16 bases. The CDR3: CASLQGLTGNTIYF. The DNA of the CDR3 is TGTGCCAGTTTACAGGGATTAACCGGAAACACCATATATTTT.

This sequence joins TRBV20-1 and TRBJ2-2; TRBD1 matches at 8 bases. The germline CDR1 and CDR2 sequences are DFQATT and SNEGSKA (reference sequence). The CDR3 length is 14 residues. With 3 bases clipped from V and 7 bases from J, the junction kept 7 bases outside the gene matches. The CDR3 loop is CSARGTGSIGELFF. CDR3 nucleotide sequence: TGCAGTGCTAGGGGGACAGGTTCGATCGGGGAGCTGTTTTTT.

This clonotype showed up many times. The rearrangement uses TRBV7-8 and TRBJ1-2; no firm D call. Germline V gives CDR1 SGHVS, CDR2 FQNEAQ. The CDR3 has 13 residues. The V gene lost 3 bases and the J gene lost 1 base, with 6 bases spanning the gap. CDR3 loop: CASSLEFNYGYTF. CDR3 nucleotide sequence: TGTGCCAGCAGCTTGGAGTTTAACTATGGCTACACCTTC.